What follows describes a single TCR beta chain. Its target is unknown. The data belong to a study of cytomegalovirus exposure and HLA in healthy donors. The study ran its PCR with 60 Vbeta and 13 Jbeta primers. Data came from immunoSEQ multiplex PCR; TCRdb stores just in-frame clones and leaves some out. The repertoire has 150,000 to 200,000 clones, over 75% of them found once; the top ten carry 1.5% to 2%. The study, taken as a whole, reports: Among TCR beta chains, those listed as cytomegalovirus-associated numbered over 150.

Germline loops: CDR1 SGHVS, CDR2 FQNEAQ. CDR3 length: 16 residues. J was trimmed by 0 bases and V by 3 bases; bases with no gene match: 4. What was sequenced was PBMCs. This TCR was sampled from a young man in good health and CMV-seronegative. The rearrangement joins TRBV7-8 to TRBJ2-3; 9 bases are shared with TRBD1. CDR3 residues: CASSFNRGQSTDTQYF. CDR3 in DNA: TGTGCCAGCAGCTTTAACAGGGGGCAGAGCACAGATACGCAGTATTTT.